This T cell receptor (beta chain) appears in the sequencing data of a study of CD4+ T cells in melanoma. Findings and caveats of the study: Neoantigen-specific CD4+ T cells in melanoma reportedly had diverse differentiation states.

As to this clone: Its antigen is still unknown.

This CDR3 spans 12 amino acids. The germline CDR1 and CDR2 sequences are SNHLY and FYNNEI. V gave up 6 bases and J gave up 14 bases; unmatched junction bases: 7. Profiled with immunoSEQ multiplex PCR; TCRdb holds only in-frame clones, not every one. The data contain more than 8,000 clones, 73% of them seen just once; the ten biggest clones take up approximately 25%. The receptor was derived from a human donor with melanoma. The sample comprised cells from a culture (not recorded whether cultured in vitro). The J gene is TRBJ2-1, the V gene TRBV2; 10 bases fit TRBD1. The CDR3 DNA follows: TGTGCCAGCAGCGCGACAGGGGGCTCGAAGTTCTTC. Residues: CASSATGGSKFF.